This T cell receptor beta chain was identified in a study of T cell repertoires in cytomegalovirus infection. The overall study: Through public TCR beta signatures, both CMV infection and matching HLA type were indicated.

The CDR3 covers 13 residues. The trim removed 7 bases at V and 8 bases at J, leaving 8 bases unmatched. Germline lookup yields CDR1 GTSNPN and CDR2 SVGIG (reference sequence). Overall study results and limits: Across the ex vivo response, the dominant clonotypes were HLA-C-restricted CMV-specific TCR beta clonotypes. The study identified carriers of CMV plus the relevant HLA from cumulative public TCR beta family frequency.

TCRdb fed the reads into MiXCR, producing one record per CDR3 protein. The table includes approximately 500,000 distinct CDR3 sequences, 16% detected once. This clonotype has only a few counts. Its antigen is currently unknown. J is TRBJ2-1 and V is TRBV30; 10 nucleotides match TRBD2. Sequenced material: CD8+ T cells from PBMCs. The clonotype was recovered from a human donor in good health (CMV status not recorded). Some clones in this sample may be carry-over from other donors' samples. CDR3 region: CAYGLAEWYEQFF. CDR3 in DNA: TGTGCCTACGGACTAGCGGAGTGGTATGAGCAGTTCTTC.